These 27 T cell receptor beta chains were sequenced from one sample in a study of blood T cell repertoires in COVID-19. Here immunoSEQ multiplex PCR was the method, and the copy in TCRdb shows in-frame clones only, minus some. Of around 180,000 clones in the sample, nearly 90% were seen once. The sequenced sample consisted of PBMCs or T cells enriched from blood (not recorded which). The receptors were gathered from a woman between 40 and 50 years old with acute COVID-19.

The chain recombines TRBV29-1 with TRBJ1-1; D call uncertain. The CDR3 contains 16 residues. Per the germline V gene, CDR1 is SQVTM and CDR2 is ANQGSEA. V lost 5 bases, J lost 5 bases, and 24 bases lay in between. The CDR3 loop is CSVQTADEYARTEAFF. DNA of the CDR3: TGCAGCGTTCAGACGGCGGATGAATACGCTAGGACTGAAGCTTTCTTT.

The chain combines TRBV28 with TRBJ1-5, with 7 bases aligning to TRBD1. Germline-derived CDR1 and CDR2 are MDHEN and SYDVKM. Losses at the gene ends were 5 bases for V and 2 bases for J; bases not matched to a gene: 9. The CDR3 length is 16 residues. The CDR3 DNA reads as TGTGCCAGCAGTCCCGTCGACAGGGCGGGCAATCAGCCCCAGCATTTT. Its protein product is CASSPVDRAGNQPQHF.

CDR3 sequence (DNA): TGTGCCAGCAGCTTCTTAGTAGCGGGAGTAGTTGGGGAGACCCAGTACTTC. Its protein product is CASSFLVAGVVGETQYF. The chain links TRBV7-8 to TRBJ2-5; 9 bases line up with TRBD2. Unmatched junction bases numbered 13, after V lost 3 bases and J lost 5 bases. The CDR3 totals 17 residues. From germline, CDR1 is SGHVS and CDR2 FQNEAQ.

The CDR3 is CASSRRDRGNEAFF. In nucleotides, the CDR3 is TGTGCCAGCAGCCGCCGAGACAGGGGGAATGAAGCTTTCTTT. The chain is built from TRBV3-1 (or the pseudogene TRBV3-2) and TRBJ1-1, with 9 bases that match TRBD1. V shed 4 bases and J 7 bases; nucleotides not matched to a gene: 7. The CDR3 has 14 residues. Germline V gives CDR1 LGHDT, CDR2 YNNKEL (reference sequence).

The chain has TRBV2 and TRBJ1-1, with 8 bases identical to TRBD1. V was clipped by 2 bases and J by 0 bases; unmatched bases: 5. This CDR3 contains 16 residues. Germline V gene sequence: CDR1 SNHLY, CDR2 FYNNEI. The chain's CDR3 is CASSEQGAGVNTEAFF. The CDR3 DNA reads TGTGCCAGCAGTGAACAGGGGGCGGGGGTGAACACTGAAGCTTTCTTT.

This chain uses TRBV4-3 with TRBJ2-1; 12 bases line up with TRBD2. CDR1 LGHNA and CDR2 YSLEER come from the germline V gene. The CDR3 length is 18 residues. The V and J ends lost 1 base and 8 bases, in that order; junction bases with no gene match: 12. As DNA, the CDR3 is TGCGCCAGCAGCCAAGGGCGACTAGCGGGAGAAGGGGAACATGAGCAGTTCTTC. Protein sequence: CASSQGRLAGEGEHEQFF.

The V and J genes are TRBV7-2 and TRBJ2-5, with 9 bases fitting TRBD2. The CDR3 is 14 residues long. J gave up 4 bases and V 3 bases, and 3 bases lay outside the gene matches. Germline loops: CDR1 SGHTA, CDR2 FQGNSA. This chain's CDR3 is CASSFGGRGETQYF. The CDR3 coding sequence is TGTGCCAGCAGCTTCGGCGGGAGGGGAGAGACCCAGTACTTC. Full variable domain (outside the CDR3, taken from reference TRBV7-2 and TRBJ2-5): GAGVSQSPSNKVTEKGKDVELRCDPISGHTALYWYRQSLGQGLEFLIYFQGNSAPDKSGLPSDRFSAERTGGSVSTLTIQRTQQEDSAVYLCASSFGGRGETQYFGPGTRLLVL.

The chain uses TRBV28 and TRBJ2-7; the match to TRBD1 covers 7 bases. The CDR3 extends over 13 amino acids. Germline values: CDR1 MDHEN, CDR2 SYDVKM. With 6 bases clipped from V and 3 bases from J, the junction kept 5 bases outside the gene matches. The CDR3 spells CASSPTGNYEQYF. The CDR3 DNA reads TGTGCCAGCAGCCCGACAGGGAACTACGAGCAGTACTTC. The full variable domain, completed using reference TRBV28 and TRBJ2-7, is DVKVTQSSRYLVKRTGEKVFLECVQDMDHENMFWYRQDPGLGLRLIYFSYDVKMKEKGDIPEGYSVSREKKERFSLILESASTNQTSMYLCASSPTGNYEQYFGPGTRLTVT.

The chain carries TRBV5-4 and TRBJ2-7; TRBD1 matches at 8 bases. After removal of 1 base from V and 1 base from J, the junction contained 4 bases not matched to a gene. The CDR3 length is 15 residues. The germline CDR1 and CDR2 sequences are SGHNT and YYREEE (reference sequence). The CDR3 DNA is TGTGCCAGCAGCTTGTCAGGGGGCAGGTCCTACGAGCAGTACTTC. This translates into CASSLSGGRSYEQYF.

This clone was counted once. This rearrangement joins TRBV5-1 to TRBJ2-2; perhaps TRBD2 as D (6 bases). Germline values: CDR1 SGHRS, CDR2 YFSETQ. The CDR3 covers 16 residues. The V gene lost 5 bases and the J gene lost 6 bases, with 20 bases spanning the gap. CDR3 DNA sequence: TGCGCCAGCAGTTGGCCTCCGAGGGGAGGAGCCGGGGAGCTGTTTTTT. Its protein is CASSWPPRGGAGELFF.

This rearrangement joins TRBV2 to TRBJ1-2; D is undetermined. This CDR3 contains 13 residues. Germline V gene lookup returns CDR1 SNHLY and CDR2 FYNNEI. V lost 5 bases to trimming and J lost 9 bases, with 16 bases between them. CDR3 in DNA: TGTGCCAGCAGTCAGGCCCGCTATGCGAGCTACACCTTC. Translating it yields CASSQARYASYTF.

J is TRBJ2-7 and V is TRBV5-6, with a weak D call TRBD1 (6 bases). Trimming cost V 1 base and J 1 base, with 6 bases left between them. Per germline, CDR1 SGHDT and CDR2 YYEEEE. The CDR3 consists of 13 residues. CDR3 amino acids: CASSLTGSYEQYF. The CDR3 nucleotides read TGTGCCAGCAGCTTGACAGGGTCCTACGAGCAGTACTTC.

The rearrangement joins TRBV9 to TRBJ2-3, with 15 positions matching TRBD2. The V gene's germline CDR1 is SGDLS and CDR2 YYNGEE. The CDR3 totals 17 residues. With V trimmed by 3 bases and J by 0 bases, 2 bases remained unmatched. The CDR3 sequence: CASSAGLAGGSTDTQYF. The CDR3 nucleotides are TGTGCCAGCAGCGCCGGACTAGCGGGGGGGAGCACAGATACGCAGTATTTT.

This chain links TRBV29-1 with TRBJ2-2; tentatively, D is TRBD2 (6 bases). Trimming took off 6 bases at V and 5 bases at J, with 19 bases between the two ends. This CDR3 has 15 amino acids. The germline V gene has CDR1 SQVTM and CDR2 ANQGSEA. The DNA for the CDR3 is TGCAGCGTCGATATCGGGGGAGGAAGGACCGGGGAGCTGTTTTTT. Its protein product is CSVDIGGGRTGELFF.

The CDR3 DNA reads as TGTGCCAGTAGTATGGGTGGGCAGGGATGGCAGCCCCAGCATTTT. Amino acid sequence: CASSMGGQGWQPQHF. J is TRBJ1-5 and V is TRBV19, with D perhaps matching TRBD1 (5 bases). Trimming stripped 3 bases from V and 7 bases from J, with 16 bases between. CDR3 length: 15 amino acids. Germline V lookup: CDR1 LNHDA, CDR2 SQIVND (reference sequence).

The V call is TRBV2, the J call TRBJ2-5; TRBD1 might be the D (5 bases). Germline-derived CDR1 and CDR2 are SNHLY and FYNNEI. Deletions cut 8 bases from V and 1 base from J, with 17 bases between. The CDR3 length is 15 residues. CDR3 nucleotides: TGTGCCAGCGTGAAGCTATCGACAGTCCAAGAGACCCAGTACTTC. Translating it yields CASVKLSTVQETQYF.

This rearrangement joins TRBV7-3 to TRBJ1-1; 7 bases map to TRBD1. The CDR3 runs 13 residues. The germline CDR1 and CDR2 sequences are SGHTA and FQGTGA. J lost 8 bases, V lost 1 base, and 4 bases had no gene match. Here the CDR3 reads CASSLMGQQEAFF. CDR3 in DNA: TGTGCCAGCAGCTTAATGGGACAGCAAGAAGCTTTCTTT.

The V and J genes are TRBV6-5 and TRBJ2-7; 8 bases map to TRBD1. CDR1 MNHEY and CDR2 SVGAGI come from the germline V gene. The CDR3 runs 14 residues. J lost 0 bases, V lost 5 bases, and 3 bases had no gene match. CDR3 coding DNA: TGTGCCAGCAGTATAGGGACAGGCTCCTACGAGCAGTACTTC. Its translation is CASSIGTGSYEQYF.

V is TRBV5-1 and J is TRBJ2-7; TRBD2 matches 11 bases. V lost 2 bases, J lost 3 bases, and 4 bases stayed unmatched. The CDR3 runs to 15 residues. Germline CDR1 and CDR2: SGHRS and YFSETQ. The CDR3 sequence is CASSLTTSGGYEQYF. The CDR3 bases are TGCGCCAGCAGCTTAACTACTAGCGGGGGCTACGAGCAGTACTTC.

This clone was seen a single time. CDR3 sequence reads: CASSLARTGGDQPQHF. CDR3 sequence (DNA): TGTGCCAGCAGCTTAGCGAGGACAGGGGGCGATCAGCCCCAGCATTTT. V gene TRBV7-9 combines with J gene TRBJ1-5; 11 bases line up with TRBD1. The germline V gene has CDR1 SEHNR and CDR2 FQNEAQ (reference sequence). This CDR3 contains 16 residues. The V gene end was trimmed by 0 bases and the J gene end by 5 bases; junction bases not matched to a gene: 3.

The chain recombines TRBV11-1 with TRBJ1-3; 7 positions agree with TRBD1. The germline V gene has CDR1 SGHAT and CDR2 FQDESV (reference sequence). The CDR3 runs 16 residues. J lost 4 bases, V lost 2 bases, and 8 bases had no gene match. The CDR3 protein is CASSLCQGVIGNTIYF. CDR3 nucleotide sequence: TGTGCCAGCAGCTTATGTCAGGGGGTTATAGGAAACACCATATATTTT.

V usage is TRBV7-2 and J usage is TRBJ2-5; 8 bases align to TRBD2. This CDR3 spans 16 amino acids. Germline V gene data show CDR1 as SGHTA and CDR2 as FQGNSA. V lost 5 bases and J lost 2; bases outside the gene matches: 10. CDR3 residues: CASSVGASGFQETQYF. Written as DNA, the CDR3 is TGTGCCAGCAGCGTGGGCGCTAGCGGGTTTCAAGAGACCCAGTACTTC.

V gene TRBV5-1 combines with J gene TRBJ2-1; D is perhaps TRBD2 (6 bases). This CDR3 has 15 amino acids. Per germline, CDR1 SGHRS and CDR2 YFSETQ. V was clipped by 1 base and J by 0 bases, with 8 bases between them. CDR3 bases: TGCGCCAGCAGCTTGAGCGGGCCCTCCTACAATGAGCAGTTCTTC. Its protein is CASSLSGPSYNEQFF.

V is TRBV5-1 and J is TRBJ1-3; D is unresolved. The CDR3 contains 13 residues. Germline CDR1 SGHRS, CDR2 YFSETQ. V gave up 3 bases and J gave up 2 bases, with 6 bases separating them. CDR3 amino acids: CASSSGAGNTIYF. In DNA, the CDR3 is TGCGCCAGCAGCTCCGGGGCTGGAAACACCATATATTTT.

This clone was seen a single time. The chain carries TRBV28 and TRBJ1-5, with TRBD1 matching 7 bases. Trimming at V came to 5 bases and at J to 4 bases, leaving 5 bases not matched to a gene. The CDR3 length is 14 residues. Per germline, CDR1 MDHEN and CDR2 SYDVKM. The CDR3 loop reads CASSPGTVNQPQHF. For the CDR3, the DNA is TGTGCCAGCAGTCCCGGGACAGTAAATCAGCCCCAGCATTTT.

The chain uses TRBV13 and TRBJ2-7; 11 bases match TRBD1. CDR1 and CDR2 (germline): PRHDT, FYEKMQ (reference sequence). Trimming cost V 0 bases and J 6 bases; bases outside gene matches: 10. The CDR3 runs to 17 residues. The CDR3, as DNA: TGTGCCAGCAGCTTAGGCCAGGTTGGGACAGGGGGTGGCGAGCAGTACTTC. Translation gives CASSLGQVGTGGGEQYF.

The chain employs TRBV10-1 and TRBJ1-2; 10 bases map to TRBD1. Per the germline V gene, CDR1 is WNHNN and CDR2 is SYGVQD (reference sequence). V lost 3 bases, J lost 7 bases, and 17 bases stayed unmatched. The CDR3 loop spans 18 amino acids. The CDR3 DNA reads as TGCGCCAGCAGTGAATATCGGGGGACAGGGGCTGATGGGGGTGGCTACACCTTC. Residues: CASSEYRGTGADGGGYTF.